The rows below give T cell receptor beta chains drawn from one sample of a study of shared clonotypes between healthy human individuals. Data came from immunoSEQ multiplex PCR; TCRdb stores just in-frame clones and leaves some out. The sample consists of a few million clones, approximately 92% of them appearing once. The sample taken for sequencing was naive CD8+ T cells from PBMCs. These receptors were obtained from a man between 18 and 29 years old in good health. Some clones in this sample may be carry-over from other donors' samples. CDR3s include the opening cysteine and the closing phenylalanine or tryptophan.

CDR3: CASRTGWGEQFF
V: TRBV27

CDR3: CASSSRGGSHYGYTF
V: TRBV7-3

CDR3: CASSVGQKGEFNYGYTF
V: TRBV9

CDR3: CASSPGLTVGYTF
V: TRBV27

CDR3: CASSDSGLSTGESYEQYF
V: TRBV7-8

CDR3: CASSGRGDGETQYF
V: TRBV4-1

CDR3: CASSSQWASYEQYF
V: TRBV27

CDR3: CASSLNPGKTQYF
V: TRBV9

CDR3: CASSSGYNEQFF
V: TRBV11-3

CDR3: CASSEQGMNTEAFF
V: TRBV10-1

CDR3: CATSRGQGDGYTF
V: TRBV15

CDR3: CASSLDLSYEQYF
V: TRBV7-2

CDR3: CASSLSGGVRYGYTF
V: TRBV27

CDR3: CASSVGWGGYEQYF
V: TRBV9

CDR3: CASTARQYTGELFF
V: TRBV6-5

CDR3: CASSYGGRATDTQYF
V: TRBV6-6

CDR3: CASSLRGGELFF
V: TRBV28

CDR3: CASGGTGTGKPQHF
V: TRBV28

CDR3: CASSWEGGYEQYF
V: TRBV7-6

CDR3: CASSSTITTLPGNGYTF
V: TRBV7-9

CDR3: CASSSELAGPYNEQFF
V: TRBV7-3

CDR3: CASSEANRPGKRTDTQYF
V: TRBV2

CDR3: CASRFSQQQPNTEAFF
V: TRBV28

CDR3: CASSQGLAGIRWYEQYF
V: TRBV28

CDR3: CASSQLGDRGPTEAFF
V: TRBV27

CDR3: CASSPPARNAEQYF
V: TRBV7-9

CDR3: CAWGQGAREKLFF
V: TRBV30

CDR3: CSVEGLGVAYEQYF
V: TRBV29-1

CDR3: CASSVGAGAHEQYF
V: TRBV9

CDR3: CSVVGGHTEAFF
V: TRBV29-1

CDR3: CAPGTGITDTQYF
V: TRBV7-9

CDR3: CASATGPNTGELFF
V: TRBV27